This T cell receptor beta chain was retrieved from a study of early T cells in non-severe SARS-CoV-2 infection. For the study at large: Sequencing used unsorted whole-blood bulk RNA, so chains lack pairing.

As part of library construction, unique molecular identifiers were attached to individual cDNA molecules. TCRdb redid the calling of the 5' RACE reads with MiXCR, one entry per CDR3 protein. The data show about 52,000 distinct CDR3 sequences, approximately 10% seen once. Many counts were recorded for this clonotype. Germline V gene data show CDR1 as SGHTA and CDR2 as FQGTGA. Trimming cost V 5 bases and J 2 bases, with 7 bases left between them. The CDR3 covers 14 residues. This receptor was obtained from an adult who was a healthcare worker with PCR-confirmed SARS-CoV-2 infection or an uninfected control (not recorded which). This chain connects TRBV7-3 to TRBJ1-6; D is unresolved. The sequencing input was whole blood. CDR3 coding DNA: TGTGCCAGCAGCCACTCCACCTATAATTCACCCCTCCACTTT. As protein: CASSHSTYNSPLHF.